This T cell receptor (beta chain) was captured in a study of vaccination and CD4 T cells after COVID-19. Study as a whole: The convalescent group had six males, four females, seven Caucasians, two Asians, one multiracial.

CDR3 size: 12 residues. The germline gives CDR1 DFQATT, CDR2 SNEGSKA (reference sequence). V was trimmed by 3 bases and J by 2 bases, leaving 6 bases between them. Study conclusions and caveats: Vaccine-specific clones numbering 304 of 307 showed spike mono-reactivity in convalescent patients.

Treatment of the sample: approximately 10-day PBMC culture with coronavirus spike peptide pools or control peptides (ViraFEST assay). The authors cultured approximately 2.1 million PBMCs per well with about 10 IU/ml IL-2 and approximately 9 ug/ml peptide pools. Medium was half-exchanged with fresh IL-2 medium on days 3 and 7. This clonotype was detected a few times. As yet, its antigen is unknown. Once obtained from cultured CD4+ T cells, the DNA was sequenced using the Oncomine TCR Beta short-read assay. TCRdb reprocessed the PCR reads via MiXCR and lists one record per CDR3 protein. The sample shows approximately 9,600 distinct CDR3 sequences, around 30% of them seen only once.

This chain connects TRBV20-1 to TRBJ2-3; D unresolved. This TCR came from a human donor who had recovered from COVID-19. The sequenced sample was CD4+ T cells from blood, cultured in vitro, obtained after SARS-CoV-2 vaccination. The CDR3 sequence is CSASTNTDTQYF. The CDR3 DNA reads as TGCAGTGCTAGCACAAACACAGATACGCAGTATTTT.